The T cell receptor beta chain under discussion was sequenced for a study of cytomegalovirus exposure and HLA in healthy donors. Notes on the study in general: It was confirmed in vitro that a few of the CMV-associated chains were specific for CMV antigens. Altogether, 170 or so TCR beta chains were recorded as cytomegalovirus-associated. In a later analysis, the majority of CMV-associated beta chains seemingly showed HLA restriction.

About this clone: As yet, its antigen is unknown.

The PCR used 60 Vbeta and 13 Jbeta primers. Per the original methods: Later work found 65 million to 85 million unique TCR beta chains, with some 11 million shared. This table comes from immunoSEQ multiplex PCR, and its TCRdb copy is limited to in-frame clones, with some not included. D and trimming come from the DNA, and the V and J calls and clone size come from that table. The top ten clones hold roughly 2.9% of a sample with 50,000 to 60,000 clones, around 66% of them seen once. Sequencing was performed on PBMCs. The origin of this receptor is a man between 18 and 35 years old in good health and CMV-seronegative.

The DNA for the CDR3 is TGCGCCAGCAGCCCGGGCGGACTATATGGCTACACCTTC. Translated, it gives CASSPGGLYGYTF. This sequence joins TRBV4-1 and TRBJ1-2; D call uncertain. This CDR3 comprises 13 residues. CDR1 MGHRA and CDR2 YSYEKL come from the germline V gene. V dropped 4 bases and J dropped 5 bases, with 11 bases sitting between them.